These 10 T cell receptor beta chains were sequenced from one sample in a study of T cells after yellow fever vaccination. Using its own MiXCR run on the 5' RACE reads, TCRdb lists one record per CDR3 protein. The table has around 340,000 distinct CDR3 sequences, roughly 8.7% seen once; the top ten hold over 15%. The sample was PBMCs, taken on the day of the first yellow fever vaccination. The receptors were sampled from a man aged 18 to 35 who received the YFV17D yellow fever vaccine.

Many counts were recorded for this clonotype. V is TRBV4-3 and J is TRBJ2-1, with 9 bases matching TRBD2. The CDR3 covers 15 residues. Looked up from germline, CDR1 is LGHNA and CDR2 is YSLEER. Germline trimming cut 1 base from V and 8 bases from J; bases unmatched to any gene: 6. The CDR3 sequence: CASSQGSAGGYEQFF. The CDR3 region has the DNA TGCGCCAGCAGCCAAGGCTCAGCGGGGGGTTATGAGCAGTTCTTC.

Of note for this clonotype: A read error may explain this, as a much larger clone is one base away. J is TRBJ2-1 and V is TRBV29-1, with 8 bases that match TRBD1. Trimming at V came to 6 bases and at J to 1 base, leaving 2 bases not matched to a gene. Germline CDR1 reads SQVTM; CDR2 reads ANQGSEA. CDR3 length equals 13 residues. The CDR3, as DNA: TGCAGCGTGGACAGGGCGTCCTACAATGAGCAGTTCTTC. Amino acid sequence: CSVDRASYNEQFF.

The V call is TRBV6-2 or TRBV6-3, the J call TRBJ2-1, with 8 bases identical to TRBD2. Germline CDR1 and CDR2: MNHEY and SVGEGT. This CDR3 contains 14 residues. V was clipped by 8 bases and J by 3 bases; unmatched bases: 6. The CDR3 is CASSGTRVYNEQFF. CDR3 in DNA: TGTGCCAGCTCCGGGACTAGAGTCTACAATGAGCAGTTCTTC.

The chain employs TRBV5-5 and TRBJ2-1; 11 nucleotides line up with TRBD2. Germline V gene lookup returns CDR1 SGHKS and CDR2 YYEKEE (reference sequence). The CDR3 has 17 residues. With 1 base clipped from V and 1 base from J, the junction kept 4 bases outside the gene matches. The CDR3: CASSLRLAGGSYNEQFF. As DNA, the CDR3 is TGTGCCAGCAGCTTGCGGCTAGCGGGGGGATCCTACAATGAGCAGTTCTTC. The complete variable domain, with remaining parts taken from reference TRBV5-5 and TRBJ2-1, reads DAGVTQSPTHLIKTRGQQVTLRCSPISGHKSVSWYQQVLGQGPQFIFQYYEKEERGRGNFPDRFSARQFPNYSSELNVNALLLGDSALYLCASSLRLAGGSYNEQFFGPGTRLTVL.

The table lists this clonotype with a few counts. The chain combines TRBV7-9 with TRBJ1-5, with D unresolved. This CDR3 comprises 13 residues. V lost 5 bases, J lost 10 bases, and 15 bases lay in between. Looked up from germline, CDR1 is SEHNR and CDR2 is FQNEAQ (reference sequence). The CDR3 nucleotides are TGTGCCAGCAGCCACGCCCGGGGTACCCCCCAGCATTTT. Amino acid sequence: CASSHARGTPQHF.

The V gene is TRBV5-4, the J gene TRBJ1-2; 11 positions match TRBD1. The V and J ends lost 4 bases and 7 bases, in that order; junction bases with no gene match: 6. The CDR3 length is 14 residues. CDR1 is SGHNT and CDR2 is YYREEE in the germline V gene (reference sequence). CDR3: CASSPDRGRSGYTF. As DNA, the CDR3 is TGTGCCAGCAGCCCGGACAGGGGGCGCAGTGGCTACACCTTC.

The chain combines TRBV6-1 with TRBJ1-1; TRBD1 agrees at 8 bases. Germline CDR1 MNHNS, CDR2 SASEGT. J gave up 8 bases and V 5 bases, and 4 bases lay outside the gene matches. This CDR3 region has 12 residues. CDR3 sequence: CASSIGQGEAFF. DNA for the CDR3: TGTGCCAGCAGTATCGGACAGGGCGAAGCTTTCTTT.

In its sample, this clonotype was seen a few times. The chain carries TRBV7-9 and TRBJ1-4, with 7 bases fitting TRBD1. In germline, CDR1 is SEHNR, CDR2 FQNEAQ (reference sequence). The CDR3 contains 15 residues. The ends lost 5 bases at V and 7 bases at J; junction bases unmatched: 10. The CDR3 is CASSPVIGGGEKLFF. The CDR3 DNA reads as TGTGCCAGCAGCCCGGTAATAGGGGGCGGTGAAAAACTGTTTTTT.

The chain links TRBV25-1 to TRBJ1-1; possibly TRBD1 for D (6 bases). Trimming shortened V by 1 base and J by 0 bases, and 15 bases separated the two germline ends. The germline CDR1 and CDR2 sequences are MGHDK and SYGVNS. CDR3 length: 17 residues. The CDR3 coding sequence is TGTGCCAGCAGTGAATGGGGGGACACCTACATGAACACTGAAGCTTTCTTT. This encodes CASSEWGDTYMNTEAFF.

This clonotype came up many times. V gene TRBV7-3 combines with J gene TRBJ2-1, with 8 bases that match TRBD1. CDR1 is SGHTA and CDR2 is FQGTGA in the germline V gene. The length of the CDR3 is 14 residues. The J segment lost 10 bases and the V segment lost 2 bases, leaving 7 bases of the junction unmatched. The DNA of the CDR3 is TGTGCCAGCAGCTTATCTGCAGGGGGCAGGGAGCAGTTCTTC. Translating it yields CASSLSAGGREQFF.